This T cell receptor (beta chain) was sequenced in a study of T cells in Graves' hyperthyroidism and ophthalmopathy. About the research overall: Before treatment of any kind, peripheral blood was taken at initial diagnosis. Regarding the study as a whole: Most thyroid clonotypes expanded above 0.001 appeared in blood too.

Amplification targeted TCR beta CDR3 regions from RNA transcripts. The TCR CDR3 was amplified in a first-round RT-PCR using the HTBI primer set. One entry per CDR3 protein, called by TCRdb with MiXCR from the multiplex PCR reads. The profile shows 650,000 to 750,000 distinct CDR3 sequences, approximately 15% of them singletons. Calling Graves' hyperthyroidism stable meant ophthalmopathy did not progress within 18 months. V lost 6 bases to trimming and J lost 4 bases; unmatched junction nucleotides: 8. This CDR3 contains 14 residues. Germline-derived CDR1 and CDR2 are MNHEY and SMNVEV (reference sequence). This clonotype was picked up many times. As yet, its antigen is unknown.

This sequence originates from a woman younger than 30 with Graves' hyperthyroidism. The chain has TRBV27 and TRBJ2-7; the match to TRBD2 covers 8 bases. The sample taken for sequencing was blood. The CDR3 protein is CASRWGSGSYEQYF. The DNA for the CDR3 is TGTGCCAGCAGGTGGGGCAGCGGGAGTTACGAGCAGTACTTC.